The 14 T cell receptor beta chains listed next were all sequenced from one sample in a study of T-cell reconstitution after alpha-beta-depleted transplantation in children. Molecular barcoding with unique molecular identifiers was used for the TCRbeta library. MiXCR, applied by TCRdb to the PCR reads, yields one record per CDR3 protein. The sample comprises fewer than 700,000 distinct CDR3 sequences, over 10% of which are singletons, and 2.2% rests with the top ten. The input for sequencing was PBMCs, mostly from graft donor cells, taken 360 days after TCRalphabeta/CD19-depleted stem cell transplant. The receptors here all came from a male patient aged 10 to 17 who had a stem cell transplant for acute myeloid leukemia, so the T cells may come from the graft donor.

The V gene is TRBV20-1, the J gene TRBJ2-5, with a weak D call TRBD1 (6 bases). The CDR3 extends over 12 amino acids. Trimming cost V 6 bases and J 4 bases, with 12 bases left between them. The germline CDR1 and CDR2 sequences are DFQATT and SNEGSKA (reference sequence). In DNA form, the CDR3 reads TGCAGTGCCCGAACAGGGCGAGAGACCCAGTACTTC. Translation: CSARTGRETQYF.

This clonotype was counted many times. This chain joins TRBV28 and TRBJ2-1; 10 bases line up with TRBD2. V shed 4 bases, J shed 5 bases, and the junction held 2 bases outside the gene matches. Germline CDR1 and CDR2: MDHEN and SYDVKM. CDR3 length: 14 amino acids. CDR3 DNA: TGTGCCAGCAGTTATGGACTAGCGGACAATGAGCAGTTCTTC. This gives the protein CASSYGLADNEQFF.

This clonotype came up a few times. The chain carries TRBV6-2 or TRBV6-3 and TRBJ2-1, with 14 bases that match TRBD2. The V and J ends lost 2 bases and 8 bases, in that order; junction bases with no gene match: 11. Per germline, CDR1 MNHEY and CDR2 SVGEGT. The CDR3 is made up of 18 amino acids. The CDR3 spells CASSYSAGTSGSEDEQFF. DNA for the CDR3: TGTGCCAGCAGTTACAGCGCCGGGACTAGCGGGAGCGAGGATGAGCAGTTCTTC.

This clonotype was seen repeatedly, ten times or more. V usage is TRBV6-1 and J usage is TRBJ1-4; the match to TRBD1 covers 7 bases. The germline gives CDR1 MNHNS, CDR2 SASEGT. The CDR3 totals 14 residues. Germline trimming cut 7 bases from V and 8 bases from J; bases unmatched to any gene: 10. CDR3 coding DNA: TGTGCCAGCACTCGGACAGGATTAGGCGAAAAACTGTTTTTT. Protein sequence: CASTRTGLGEKLFF.

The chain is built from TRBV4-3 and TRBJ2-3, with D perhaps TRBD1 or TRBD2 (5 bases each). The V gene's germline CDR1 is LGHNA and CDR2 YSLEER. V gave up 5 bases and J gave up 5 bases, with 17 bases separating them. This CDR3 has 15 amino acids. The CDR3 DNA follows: TGCGCCAGCAGCGCAAGCGGACACGCAGGAGATACGCAGTATTTT. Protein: CASSASGHAGDTQYF.

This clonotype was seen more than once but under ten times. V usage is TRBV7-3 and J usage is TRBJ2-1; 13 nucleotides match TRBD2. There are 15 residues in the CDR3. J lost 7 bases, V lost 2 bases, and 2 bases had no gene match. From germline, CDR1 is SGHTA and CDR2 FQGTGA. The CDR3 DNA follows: TGTGCCAGCAGCTTATGGGGACTAGCGGGGAATGAGCAGTTCTTC. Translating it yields CASSLWGLAGNEQFF.

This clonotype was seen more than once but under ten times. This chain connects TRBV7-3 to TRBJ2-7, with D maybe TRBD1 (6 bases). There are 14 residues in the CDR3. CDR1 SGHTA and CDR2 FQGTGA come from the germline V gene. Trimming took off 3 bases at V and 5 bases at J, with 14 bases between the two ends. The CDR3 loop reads CASSLGASSHEQYF. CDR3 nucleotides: TGTGCCAGCAGCTTGGGGGCCTCGTCCCACGAGCAGTACTTC.

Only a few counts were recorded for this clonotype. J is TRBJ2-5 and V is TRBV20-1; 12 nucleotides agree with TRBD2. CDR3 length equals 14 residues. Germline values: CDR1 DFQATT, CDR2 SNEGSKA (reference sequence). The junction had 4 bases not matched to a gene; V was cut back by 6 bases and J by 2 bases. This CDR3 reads CSAHLAGGQETQYF. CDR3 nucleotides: TGCAGTGCACATCTAGCGGGAGGGCAAGAGACCCAGTACTTC.

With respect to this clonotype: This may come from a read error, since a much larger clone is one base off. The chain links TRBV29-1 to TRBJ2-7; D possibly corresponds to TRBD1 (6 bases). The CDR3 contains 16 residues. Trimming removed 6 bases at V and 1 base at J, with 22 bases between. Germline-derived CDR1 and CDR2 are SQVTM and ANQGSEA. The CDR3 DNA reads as TGCAGCGTCCAAATCATAACCGGGACAACATCCTACGAGCAGTACTTC. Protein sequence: CSVQIITGTTSYEQYF.

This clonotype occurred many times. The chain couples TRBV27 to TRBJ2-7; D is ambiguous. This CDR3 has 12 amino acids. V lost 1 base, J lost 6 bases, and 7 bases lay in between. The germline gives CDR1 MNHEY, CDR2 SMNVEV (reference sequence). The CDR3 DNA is TGTGCCAGCAGTTTATTGGGTAGCGAGCAGTACTTC. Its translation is CASSLLGSEQYF.

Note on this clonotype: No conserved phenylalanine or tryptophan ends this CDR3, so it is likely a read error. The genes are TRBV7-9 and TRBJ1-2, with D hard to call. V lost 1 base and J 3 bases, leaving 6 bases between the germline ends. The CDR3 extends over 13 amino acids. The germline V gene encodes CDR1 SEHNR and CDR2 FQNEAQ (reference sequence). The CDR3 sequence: CASSLVGYYGYTC. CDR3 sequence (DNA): TGTGCCAGCAGCTTAGTTGGATACTATGGCTACACCTGC.

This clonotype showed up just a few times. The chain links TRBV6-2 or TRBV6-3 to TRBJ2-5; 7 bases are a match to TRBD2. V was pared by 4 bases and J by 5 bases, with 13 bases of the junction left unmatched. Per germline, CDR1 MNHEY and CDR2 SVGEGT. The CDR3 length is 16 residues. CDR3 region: CASSSAGLNSRETQYF. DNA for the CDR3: TGTGCCAGCAGTTCAGCGGGATTGAATAGTAGGGAGACCCAGTACTTC.

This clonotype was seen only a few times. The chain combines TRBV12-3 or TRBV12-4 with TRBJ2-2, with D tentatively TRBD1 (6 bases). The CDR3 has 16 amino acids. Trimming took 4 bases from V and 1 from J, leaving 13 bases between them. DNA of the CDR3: TGTGCCAGCAGTTCCCCCAGGACAGAGAACACCGGGGAGCTGTTTTTT. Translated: CASSSPRTENTGELFF.

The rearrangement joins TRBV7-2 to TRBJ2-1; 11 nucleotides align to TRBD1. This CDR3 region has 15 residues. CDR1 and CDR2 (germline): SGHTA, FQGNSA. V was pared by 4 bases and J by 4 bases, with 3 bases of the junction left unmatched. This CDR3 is CASSWGQGGYNEQFF. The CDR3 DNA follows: TGTGCCAGCAGCTGGGGACAGGGGGGGTACAATGAGCAGTTCTTC.